Below are 18 T cell receptor beta chains sequenced from a single sample in a study of tumor and adjacent non-tumor tissue in lung cancer (dated by TCRdb to 2016 to 2019). Bulk unsorted tissue served as the source for RNA extraction, and RNA quality was assessed using a NanoDrop ND-1000 and an Agilent 2100. The protocol used for the library was multiplex PCR. Sequencer: Illumina HiSeq 2500. TCRbeta libraries were constructed through three rounds of nested PCR with primers (Table S4) according to protocols adapted from ARM-PCR. Using fastp at Q25 and MiXCR, TCRdb reprocessed the public reads and kept productive beta chains. Rows with a matching CDR3 protein are joined into one entry that keeps the most common DNA and genes. Counted in this sample were under 100,000 distinct CDR3 sequences; around 65% of them appeared once. The top ten constitute 10% to 15% of the sample. Sequenced sample: lung tumor tissue. These TCRs come from a woman in her seventies with non-small cell lung cancer.

This clonotype came up many times. The chain has TRBV6-5 and TRBJ2-3; D might be TRBD2 (5 bases). The CDR3 spans 17 residues. Trimming shortened V by 0 bases and J by 1 base, and 14 bases separated the two germline ends. The germline V gene has CDR1 MNHEY and CDR2 SVGAGI. This CDR3 is CASSYSPPSRGTDTQYF. In nucleotides, the CDR3 is TGTGCCAGCAGTTACTCGCCCCCTAGCCGGGGCACAGATACGCAGTATTTT.

The chain links TRBV12-3 or TRBV12-4 to TRBJ2-1; 10 bases map to TRBD1. The CDR3 is 17 residues long. V lost 0 bases to trimming and J lost 4 bases; unmatched junction nucleotides: 6. In DNA, the CDR3 is TGTGCCAGCAGTTTAGCGTCCGGACAGGGGGGGTACAATGAGCAGTTCTTC. Protein: CASSLASGQGGYNEQFF.

With respect to this clonotype: A much larger clone differs by one base, so this may be a read error. V gene TRBV7-9 combines with J gene TRBJ2-7; the match to TRBD1 covers 7 bases. Trimming at V came to 6 bases and at J to 6 bases, leaving 14 bases not matched to a gene. Per germline, CDR1 SEHNR and CDR2 FQNEAQ (reference sequence). This CDR3 comprises 15 residues. CDR3 coding DNA: TGTGCCAGCAGTCTGCCCGGGACAGAGGGGCTCGAGCAGTACTTC. Translating it yields CASSLPGTEGLEQYF. Supplemented by reference TRBV7-9 and TRBJ2-7, the full variable domain reads DTGVSQNPRHKITKRGQNVTFRCDPISEHNRLYWYRQTLGQGPEFLTYFQNEAQLEKSRLLSDRFSAERPKGSFSTLEIQRTEQGDSAMYLCASSLPGTEGLEQYFGPGTRLTVT.

A word on this clonotype: Relative to the germline gene, one junction end is altered; a read error may explain this. The chain joins TRBV7-6 to TRBJ2-3; 7 positions agree with TRBD1. Germline V gene data show CDR1 as SGHVS and CDR2 as FNYEAQ. CDR3 length equals 13 residues. This CDR3 reads CAGSLDRADTQYF. The CDR3 coding sequence is TGTGCCGGCAGCTTAGACAGGGCAGATACGCAGTATTTT.

This clonotype showed up many times. The CDR3 does not end in the conserved phenylalanine or tryptophan, so this is likely a read error. The chain carries TRBV5-6 and TRBJ1-3; D gene uncertain. The V gene's germline CDR1 is SGHDT and CDR2 YYEEEE. The ends were cut back, 6 bases at V and 3 bases at J, with 13 bases in the middle. The CDR3 runs 14 residues. For the CDR3, the DNA is TGTGCCAGCACCCCCGGGGTCATTGGAAACACCATATATTCT. This sequence encodes CASTPGVIGNTIYS.

V usage is TRBV29-1 and J usage is TRBJ2-1; D gene ambiguous. The CDR3 totals 14 residues. Germline values: CDR1 SQVTM, CDR2 ANQGSEA. The V end was cut by 2 bases, the J end by 4 bases, with 12 bases between. CDR3 amino acids: CSVESSTPYNEQFF. The CDR3, as DNA: TGCAGCGTTGAAAGTTCTACCCCATACAATGAGCAGTTCTTC.

The chain links TRBV28 to TRBJ1-2, with unresolved D. Trimming pared 1 base from V and 4 bases from J, leaving 10 bases between. The CDR3 runs to 14 residues. From germline, CDR1 is MDHEN and CDR2 SYDVKM. Here the CDR3 reads CASSLLKGFYGYTF. CDR3 DNA: TGTGCCAGCAGTTTATTGAAGGGATTCTATGGCTACACCTTC.

The chain joins TRBV6-5 to TRBJ2-7; D might be TRBD1 (5 bases). The length of the CDR3 is 15 residues. V lost 2 bases to trimming and J lost 2 bases, with 13 bases between them. CDR1 is MNHEY, CDR2 SVGAGI, per germline. The CDR3 sequence: CASSYETVQTYEQYF. The CDR3 DNA is TGTGCCAGCAGTTACGAGACAGTGCAAACCTACGAGCAGTACTTC.

As regards this clonotype: One end of the junction does not line up with germline, which may come from a read error. CDR3 in DNA: TGCGCCAGAAGCCTGGCTCACGGGAGCAATGAGCAGTTCTTC. Translated: CARSLAHGSNEQFF. The chain has TRBV28 and TRBJ2-1; perhaps TRBD2 as D (6 bases). This CDR3 region has 14 residues. The germline gives CDR1 MDHEN, CDR2 SYDVKM.

This clonotype was recorded only once. Mismatch with germline at one junction end may stem from a read error. The rearrangement uses TRBV29-1 and TRBJ2-3; a weak D match, TRBD1 (6 bases). Per the germline V gene, CDR1 is SQVTM and CDR2 is ANQGSEA. The CDR3 sequence is 16 residues long. In nucleotides, the CDR3 is TGCAGCGCCTGTACCCAGGGGAACGCGAAGTCTGATACGCAATATTTT. Amino acid sequence: CSACTQGNAKSDTQYF.

In the case of this clonotype: A much larger clone is a single base away; this may be a read error. The chain carries TRBV20-1 and TRBJ2-7; TRBD1 or TRBD2 may be the D gene (6 bases each). Germline V CDR1 and CDR2: DFQATT, SNEGSKA (reference sequence). The CDR3 consists of 13 residues. Between the trimmed V and J ends, which lost 4 bases and 3 bases, there was a span of 13 bases. The CDR3 DNA is TGCAGTGCTAACGGGGGCGGATTCTACGAGCAGTACTTC. This sequence encodes CSANGGGFYEQYF.

Points on this clonotype: The conserved final phenylalanine or tryptophan is absent from the CDR3, which likely points to a read error. This sequence joins TRBV24-1 and TRBJ2-2; D gene ambiguous. The CDR3 loop spans 17 amino acids. Germline V lookup: CDR1 KGHDR, CDR2 SFDVKD. CDR3 in amino acids: CDTSDPGTPEHPGELFS. DNA of the CDR3: TGTGACACCAGTGACCCCGGAACACCAGAACACCCCGGGGAGCTGTTTTCT.

This clonotype was observed many times. The V and J genes are TRBV11-2 and TRBJ2-7; D may be TRBD2 (6 bases). The CDR3 runs 13 residues. Germline lookup yields CDR1 SGHAT and CDR2 FQNNGV. The ends were cut back, 1 base at V and 8 bases at J, with 12 bases in the middle. The CDR3 is CASSLARDSQQYF. CDR3 DNA: TGTGCCAGCAGCTTAGCCCGGGACTCCCAGCAGTACTTC.

This clonotype was counted once. Mismatch with germline at one junction end may stem from a read error. This sequence joins TRBV6-5 and TRBJ2-3, with D unclear. Looked up from germline, CDR1 is MNHEY and CDR2 is SVGAGI. The CDR3 sequence is 15 residues long. The CDR3 is CVNSYSFMNTDTEYF. The CDR3 nucleotides are TGTGTCAACAGTTACTCGTTTATGAACACAGATACGGAGTATTTT.

The chain employs TRBV12-3 or TRBV12-4 and TRBJ2-1; the D is unclear. The CDR3 covers 15 residues. The CDR3 DNA is TGTGTCAACAGTGTGTTCGCGTGGCCCTACAATGAGCAGTTCTTC. Its translation: CVNSVFAWPYNEQFF.

A note on this clonotype: Since no conserved phenylalanine or tryptophan closes the CDR3, a read error is the likely cause. The chain uses TRBV6-6 and TRBJ2-1, with 13 bases identical to TRBD2. Trimming took 6 bases from V and 13 from J; bases not matched to a gene: 15. The length of the CDR3 is 16 residues. Looked up from germline, CDR1 is MNHNY and CDR2 is SVGAGI (reference sequence). The DNA of the CDR3 is TGTGCCAGCAGAGACCCTACTAGCGGGAGGGCCCGGGAACAGTTCCTC. As protein: CASRDPTSGRAREQFL.

The rearrangement uses TRBV5-1 and TRBJ2-5; D call uncertain. V lost 0 bases and J lost 2, with 11 bases in between. The CDR3 spans 15 residues. Germline V gene data show CDR1 as SGHRS and CDR2 as YFSETQ. The DNA of the CDR3 is TGCGCCAGCAGCTTGGGGTCAGTGGTACAAGAGACCCAGTACTTC. Protein: CASSLGSVVQETQYF.

The CDR3 bases are TGTGCCAGCAGTACAGGAATCGGGGGCACCGGGGAGCTGTTTTTT. It encodes CASSTGIGGTGELFF. The chain joins TRBV28 to TRBJ2-2; perhaps TRBD2 as D (6 bases). V lost 5 bases and J 4 bases, leaving 14 bases between the germline ends. The CDR3 runs 15 residues. In germline, CDR1 is MDHEN, CDR2 SYDVKM.